This T cell receptor (beta chain) was sequenced for a study of blood T cell repertoires in COVID-19. Across the whole study: The United States, Italy and Spain supplied acute and convalescent COVID-19 samples. Sample material is recorded as cDNA or gDNA derived from T cells, B-cell-depleted T cells, or PBMCs.

J was trimmed by 9 bases and V by 2 bases; bases with no gene match: 6. The germline V gene has CDR1 LGHDT and CDR2 YNNKEL (reference sequence). The CDR3 runs to 15 residues. Clones were read by immunoSEQ multiplex PCR, and TCRdb kept only the in-frame ones, dropping some. The sample holds about 180,000 clones, 86% seen once. Participant-reported clinical history was the basis for cohort assignment. This clone is a singleton in its sample. This receptor was taken from a woman in her twenties or thirties who had recovered from COVID-19. The specimen was PBMCs or T cells enriched from blood (not recorded which). The V and J genes are TRBV3-1 (or the pseudogene TRBV3-2) and TRBJ1-6, with TRBD1 matching over 8 bases. The CDR3, as DNA: TGTGCCAGCAGCCAACAAACAGGGGGTATTTCACCCCTCCACTTT. Its translation is CASSQQTGGISPLHF.